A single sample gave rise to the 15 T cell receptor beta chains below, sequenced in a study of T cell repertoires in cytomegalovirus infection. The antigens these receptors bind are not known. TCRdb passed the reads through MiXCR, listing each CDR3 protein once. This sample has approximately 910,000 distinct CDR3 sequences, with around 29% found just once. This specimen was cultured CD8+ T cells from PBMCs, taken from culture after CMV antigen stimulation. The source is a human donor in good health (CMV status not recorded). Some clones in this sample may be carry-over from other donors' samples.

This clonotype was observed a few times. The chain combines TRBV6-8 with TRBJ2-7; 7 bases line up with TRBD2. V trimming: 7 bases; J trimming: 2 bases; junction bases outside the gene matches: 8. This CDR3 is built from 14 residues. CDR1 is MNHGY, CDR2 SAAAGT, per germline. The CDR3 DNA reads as TGTGCCAGCATGGAGGCGGGGGAGACCTACGAGCAGTACTTC. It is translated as CASMEAGETYEQYF.

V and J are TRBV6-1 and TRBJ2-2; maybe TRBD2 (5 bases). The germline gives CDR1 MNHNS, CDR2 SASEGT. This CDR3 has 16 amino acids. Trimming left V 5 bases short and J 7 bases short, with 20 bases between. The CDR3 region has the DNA TGTGCCAGCAGTACGCGCCGGGATACCCCAAGCGGGGAGCTGTTTTTT. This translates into CASSTRRDTPSGELFF.

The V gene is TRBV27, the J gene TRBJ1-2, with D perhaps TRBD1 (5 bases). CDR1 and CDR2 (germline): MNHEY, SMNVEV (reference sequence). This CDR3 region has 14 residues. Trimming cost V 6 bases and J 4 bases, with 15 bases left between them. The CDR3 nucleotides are TGTGCCAGCAGCTTGCGGGGGAGCCTCTATGGCTACACCTTC. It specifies CASSLRGSLYGYTF.

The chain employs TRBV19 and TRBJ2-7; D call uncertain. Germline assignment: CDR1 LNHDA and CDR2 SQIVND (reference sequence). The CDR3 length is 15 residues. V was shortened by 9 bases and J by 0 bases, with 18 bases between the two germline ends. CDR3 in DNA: TGTGCCAGAGTACAGACATACTGGAACTCCTACGAGCAGTACTTC. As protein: CARVQTYWNSYEQYF.

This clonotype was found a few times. The CDR3 is CASSSWGQRGGPEETQYF. CDR3 coding DNA: TGTGCCAGCAGTTCCTGGGGGCAGCGGGGGGGCCCCGAAGAGACCCAGTACTTC. The J gene is TRBJ2-5, the V gene TRBV7-2; 10 nucleotides match TRBD2. The germline V gene encodes CDR1 SGHTA and CDR2 FQGNSA. Trimming at V came to 6 bases and at J to 3 bases, leaving 16 bases not matched to a gene. This CDR3 has 18 amino acids.

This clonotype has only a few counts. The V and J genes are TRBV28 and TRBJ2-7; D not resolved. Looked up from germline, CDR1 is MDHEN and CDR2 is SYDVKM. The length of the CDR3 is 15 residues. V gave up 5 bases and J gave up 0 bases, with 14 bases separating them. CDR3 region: CASSQTTLNSYEQYV. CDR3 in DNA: TGTGCCAGCAGTCAAACAACTTTGAACTCCTACGAGCAGTACGTC.

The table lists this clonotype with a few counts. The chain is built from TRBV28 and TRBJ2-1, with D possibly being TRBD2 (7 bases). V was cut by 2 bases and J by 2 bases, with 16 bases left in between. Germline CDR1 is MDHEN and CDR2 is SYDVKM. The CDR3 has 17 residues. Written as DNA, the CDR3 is TGTGCCAGCAGTTTAGAGGGGGGCGGGAGACCCTACAATGAGCAGTTCTTC. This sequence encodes CASSLEGGGRPYNEQFF.

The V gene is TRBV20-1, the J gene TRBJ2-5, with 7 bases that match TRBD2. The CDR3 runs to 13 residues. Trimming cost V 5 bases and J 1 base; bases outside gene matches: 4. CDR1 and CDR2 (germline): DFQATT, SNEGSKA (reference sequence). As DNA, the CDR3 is TGCAGTGCTTGGGCGGGGGTCCAAGAGACCCAGTACTTC. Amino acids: CSAWAGVQETQYF.

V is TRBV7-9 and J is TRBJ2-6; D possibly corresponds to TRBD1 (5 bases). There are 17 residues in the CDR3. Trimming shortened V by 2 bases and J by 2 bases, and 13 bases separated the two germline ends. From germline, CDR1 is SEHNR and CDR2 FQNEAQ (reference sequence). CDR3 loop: CASSLYQGYPGANVLTF. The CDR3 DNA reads TGTGCCAGCAGCTTATATCAGGGATACCCTGGGGCCAACGTCCTGACTTTC.

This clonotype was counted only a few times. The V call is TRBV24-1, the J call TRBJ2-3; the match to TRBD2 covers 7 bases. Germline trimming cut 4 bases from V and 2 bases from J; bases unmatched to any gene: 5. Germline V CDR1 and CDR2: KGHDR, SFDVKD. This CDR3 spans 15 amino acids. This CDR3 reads CATSEAGVHTDTQYF. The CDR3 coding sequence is TGTGCCACCAGTGAGGCGGGGGTCCACACAGATACGCAGTATTTT.

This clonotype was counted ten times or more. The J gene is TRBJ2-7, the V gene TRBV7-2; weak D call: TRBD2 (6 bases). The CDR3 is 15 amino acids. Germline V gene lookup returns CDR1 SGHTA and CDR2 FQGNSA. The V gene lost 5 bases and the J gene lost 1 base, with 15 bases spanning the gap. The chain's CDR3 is CASSLQSGGSYEQYV. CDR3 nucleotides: TGTGCCAGCAGCCTTCAATCCGGGGGTTCCTACGAGCAGTACGTC.

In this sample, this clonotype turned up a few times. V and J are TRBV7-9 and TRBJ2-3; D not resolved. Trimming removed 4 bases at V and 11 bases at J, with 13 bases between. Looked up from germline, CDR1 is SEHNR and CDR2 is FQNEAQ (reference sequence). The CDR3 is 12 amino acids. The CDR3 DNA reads TGTGCCAGCAGCTCTCTAATCCCGGAGCAGTATTTT. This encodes CASSSLIPEQYF.

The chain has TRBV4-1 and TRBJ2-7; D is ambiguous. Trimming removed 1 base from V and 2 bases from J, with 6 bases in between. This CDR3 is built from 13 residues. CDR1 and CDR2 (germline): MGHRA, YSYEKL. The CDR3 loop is CASSQGSAYEQYV. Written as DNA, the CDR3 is TGCGCCAGCAGCCAAGGGTCAGCCTACGAGCAGTACGTC.

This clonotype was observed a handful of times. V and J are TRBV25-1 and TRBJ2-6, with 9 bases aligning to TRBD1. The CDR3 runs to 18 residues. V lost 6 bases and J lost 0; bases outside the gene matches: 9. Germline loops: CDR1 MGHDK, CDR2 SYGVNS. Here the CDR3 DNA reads TGTGCCAGCAGCGGGACAGGGCAATACGCCTCTGGGGCCAACGTCCTGACTTTC. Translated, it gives CASSGTGQYASGANVLTF.

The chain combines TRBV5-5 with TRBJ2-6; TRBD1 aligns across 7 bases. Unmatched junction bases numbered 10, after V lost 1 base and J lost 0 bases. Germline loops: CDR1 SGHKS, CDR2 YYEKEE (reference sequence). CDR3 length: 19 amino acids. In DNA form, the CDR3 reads TGTGCCAGCAGCTTGACGGGACAGCCACCTTACTCTGGGGCCAACGTCCTGACTTTC. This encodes CASSLTGQPPYSGANVLTF.